The sequence of this TCR beta chain was determined in a study of blood T cell repertoires in COVID-19 (dated by TCRdb to the early 2020s). Context from the whole study: Collaborator samples came from the United States, Italy and Spain and covered acute and convalescent phases of COVID-19. Deeply sampled blood TCRbeta repertoires from subjects exposed to, actively infected with, or recovered from COVID-19 were included in the dataset. The sample metadata nearly always contained a de-identified subject ID, COVID-19 status, age in years and sex. A freely available public database, intended as a resource for researchers studying the immune response to SARS-CoV-2, is where the repertoires were released. The material from the prospective study consisted of cDNA or gDNA derived from T cells, B-cell-depleted T cells, or PBMCs. Samples came from the ongoing ImmuneRACE study (first 160 participants) plus 1,254 subjects from 6 global collaborators. HLA class I and class II types, where available, came from metadata supplied by the sample provider rather than from assay-based typing. Overall study outcomes, separate from this receptor: Clinical and demographic metadata were provided uncurated, with the amount varying by source and participant.

Points on this clone: The antigen it binds to is not known. One base away there is no much larger clone; base qualities are not given.

TCRbeta CDR3 regions were amplified from genomic DNA using the immunoSEQ Assay, a bias-controlled multiplex PCR. On the study's bioinformatics: Nucleated cell counts per sample were estimated from amplification of reference gene primers within the assay. Sequence reads were collapsed and filtered to measure the absolute abundance of every unique TCRbeta CDR3 rearrangement. For each sample, productive Simpson clonality was calculated as the square root of Simpson's diversity index over productive rearrangements. TCRdb carries this immuneACCESS record with in-frame sequences only. Its versions omit some clonotypes, under half of them owing to an unresolved V gene in the studies checked, with the rest unexplained. The V and J calls and the clone size are those of that table, but D and trimming were determined from the DNA. The sample yields around 130,000 clones; around 80% were counted once. In total, the top ten clones hold about 2.3% of the sample.

For CDR1 and CDR2, the germline V gene lists MNHEY and SVGAGI. V is clipped by 6 bases and J by 3 bases, and the sequence between their germline boundaries is 9 bases long. The CDR3 numbers 13 residues from cysteine through phenylalanine. Only CDR3 DNA is held: 39 bases, read in frame from base 1. Enrolling through a virtual design, the prospective study's participants ranged in age from roughly 18 to 89 years and lived across approximately 25 United States geographic areas. To assign participants to cohorts, the prospective study relied on clinical history that participants themselves reported in a screening survey and a study questionnaire. In the prospective study, whole blood, serum and a nasopharyngeal or oropharyngeal swab were collected from each participant by mobile phlebotomists. Prospective study participants could optionally give additional blood draws and questionnaires over a roughly 2-month period. Prospective study blood samples were shipped either frozen or at room temperature before DNA extraction.

The sequence derives from a man aged 40-55 years with acute COVID-19. Sequencing used PBMCs or T cells enriched from blood (not recorded which). This sequence uses TRBV6-5 and TRBJ1-5; there is no confident call for the D gene. The CDR3 protein: CASRENNNQPQHF. The DNA reads as follows: TGTGCCAGCAGAGAGAATAACAATCAGCCCCAGCATTTT.